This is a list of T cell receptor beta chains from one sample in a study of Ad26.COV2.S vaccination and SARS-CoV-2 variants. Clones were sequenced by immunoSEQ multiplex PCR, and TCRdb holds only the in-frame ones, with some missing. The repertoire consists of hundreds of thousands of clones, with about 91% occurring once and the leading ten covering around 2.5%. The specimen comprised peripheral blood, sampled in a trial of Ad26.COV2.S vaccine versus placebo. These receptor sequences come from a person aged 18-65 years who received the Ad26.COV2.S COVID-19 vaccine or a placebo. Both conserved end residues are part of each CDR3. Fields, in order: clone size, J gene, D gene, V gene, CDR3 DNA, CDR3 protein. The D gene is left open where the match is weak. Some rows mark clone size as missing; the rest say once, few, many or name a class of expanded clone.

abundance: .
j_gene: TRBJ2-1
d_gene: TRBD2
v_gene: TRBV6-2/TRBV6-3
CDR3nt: TGTGCCAGCAGTTCCCGGACTAGCGGCTCCTACAATGAGCAGTTCTTC
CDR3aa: CASSSRTSGSYNEQFF

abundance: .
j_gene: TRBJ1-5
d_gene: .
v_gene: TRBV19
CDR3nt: TGTGCCAGTAGTATGGGGTTCTCCCAGGGAGGCAATCAGCCCCAGCATTTT
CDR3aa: CASSMGFSQGGNQPQHF

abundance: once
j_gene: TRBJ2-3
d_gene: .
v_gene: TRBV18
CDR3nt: TGTGCCAGCTCACCACTCAGGGACACAGATACGCAGTATTTT
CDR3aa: CASSPLRDTDTQYF

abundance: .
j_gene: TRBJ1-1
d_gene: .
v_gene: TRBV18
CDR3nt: TGTGCCAGCTCACCCCAGGGAGGGGCTGAAGCTTTCTTT
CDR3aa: CASSPQGGAEAFF

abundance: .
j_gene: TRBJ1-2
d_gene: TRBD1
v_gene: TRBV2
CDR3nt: TGTGCCAGGGAGGCGATAGGGGGCGGCTATGGCTACACCTTC
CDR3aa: CAREAIGGGYGYTF

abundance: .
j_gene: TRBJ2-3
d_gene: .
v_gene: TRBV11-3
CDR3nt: TGTGCCAGCAGCACAGGAGGAAGCACAGATACGCAGTATTTT
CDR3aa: CASSTGGSTDTQYF

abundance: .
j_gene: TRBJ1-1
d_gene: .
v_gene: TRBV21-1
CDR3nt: TGTGCCAGCAGCAAGTACAGGGAGAACACTGAAGCTTTCTTT
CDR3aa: CASSKYRENTEAFF

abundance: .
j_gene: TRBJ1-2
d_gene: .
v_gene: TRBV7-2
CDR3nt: TGTGCCAGCAGTTTTTCGACAGGAAACTATGGCTACACCTTC
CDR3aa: CASSFSTGNYGYTF

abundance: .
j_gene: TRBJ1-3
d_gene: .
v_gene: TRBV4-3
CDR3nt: TGCGCCAGCAGCAGAGGACCTGTGAGCTCTGGAAACACCATATATTTT
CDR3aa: CASSRGPVSSGNTIYF

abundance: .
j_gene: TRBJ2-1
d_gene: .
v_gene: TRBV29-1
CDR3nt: TGCAGCGTTGAGGGGGCCTATGAGCAGTTCTTC
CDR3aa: CSVEGAYEQFF

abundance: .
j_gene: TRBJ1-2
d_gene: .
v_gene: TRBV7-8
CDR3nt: TGTGCCAGCAGCCCCAGAACGGGACATGACGAATATGGCTACACCTTC
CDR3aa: CASSPRTGHDEYGYTF

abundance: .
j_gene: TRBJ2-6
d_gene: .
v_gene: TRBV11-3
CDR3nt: TGTGCCAGCAGCTATGGGGCCAACGTCCTGACTTTC
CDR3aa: CASSYGANVLTF

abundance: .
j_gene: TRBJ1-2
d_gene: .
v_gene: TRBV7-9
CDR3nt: TGTGCCAGCAGCTTGTTGGACAGCTGGGGGGAAGATGGCTACACCTTC
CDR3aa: CASSLLDSWGEDGYTF

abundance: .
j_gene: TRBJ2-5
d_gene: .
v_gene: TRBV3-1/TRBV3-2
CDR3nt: TGTGCCAGCAGTCTGCTTGGGATAGCGGAAGAGACCCAGTACTTC
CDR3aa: CASSLLGIAEETQYF

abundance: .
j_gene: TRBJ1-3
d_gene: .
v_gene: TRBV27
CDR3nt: TGTGCCAGCAGGGGGTTGGGTGGTGGAAACACCATATATTTT
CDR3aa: CASRGLGGGNTIYF

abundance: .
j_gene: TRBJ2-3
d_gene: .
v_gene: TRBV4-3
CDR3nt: TGCGCCAGCAGCCAAGTGTGGCAGGGTAGCACAGATACGCAGTATTTT
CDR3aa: CASSQVWQGSTDTQYF

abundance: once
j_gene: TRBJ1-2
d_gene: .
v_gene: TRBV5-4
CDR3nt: TGTGCCAGCAGCCCAATCGGGGGCACAAGTTTGGACTATGGCTACACCTTC
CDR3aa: CASSPIGGTSLDYGYTF

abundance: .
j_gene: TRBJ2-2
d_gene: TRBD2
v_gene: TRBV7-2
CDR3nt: TGTGCCAGCAGCTTAAACCTAGCGGGAGTGGACACCGGGGAGCTGTTTTTT
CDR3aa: CASSLNLAGVDTGELFF

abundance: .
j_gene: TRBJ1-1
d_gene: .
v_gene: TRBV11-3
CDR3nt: TGTGCCAGCAGCCTAGACGAGGGGACTGAAGCTTTCTTT
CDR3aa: CASSLDEGTEAFF

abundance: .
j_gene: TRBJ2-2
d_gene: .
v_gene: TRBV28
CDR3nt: TGTGCCAGCGTGGGACACCCGAACACCGGGGAGCTGTTTTTT
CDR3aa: CASVGHPNTGELFF

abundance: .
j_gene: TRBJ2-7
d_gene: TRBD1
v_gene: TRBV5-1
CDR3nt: TGCGCCAGCAGCTCCGGGACAGCGAACTACGAGCAGTACTTC
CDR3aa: CASSSGTANYEQYF

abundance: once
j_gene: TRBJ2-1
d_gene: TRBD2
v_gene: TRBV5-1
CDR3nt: TGCGCCAGCAATATAGCGGGAGGGCCGAGGAACAATGAGCAGTTCTTC
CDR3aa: CASNIAGGPRNNEQFF

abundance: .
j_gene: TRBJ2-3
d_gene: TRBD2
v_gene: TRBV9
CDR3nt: TGTGCCAGCAGTCGTAGTAGGCGGGAGCGTTACACAGATACGCAGTATTTT
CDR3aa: CASSRSRRERYTDTQYF

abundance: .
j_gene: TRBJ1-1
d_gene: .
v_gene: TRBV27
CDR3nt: TGTGCCAGCAGTTTAGGCTCGAGGGTGGGAGAGGAAGCTTTCTTT
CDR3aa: CASSLGSRVGEEAFF

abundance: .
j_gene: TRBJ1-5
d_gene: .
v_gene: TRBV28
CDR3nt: TGTGCCAGCAGTTTCGAGGAAAGCAATCAGCCCCAGCATTTT
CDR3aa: CASSFEESNQPQHF

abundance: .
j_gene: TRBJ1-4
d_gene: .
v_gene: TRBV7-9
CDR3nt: TGTGCCAGCAGCTCGAATCCGACAAGTTGGGAAAAACTGTTTTTT
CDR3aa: CASSSNPTSWEKLFF

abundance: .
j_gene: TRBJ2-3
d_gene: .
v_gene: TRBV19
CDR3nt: TGTGCCAGTAGTATAGGAAGGATTTCAGATACGCAGTATTTT
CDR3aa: CASSIGRISDTQYF

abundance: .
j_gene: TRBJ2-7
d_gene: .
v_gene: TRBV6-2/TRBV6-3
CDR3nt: TGTGCCAGCAGCCGGAAGAGGGGGGTTAGCTCCTACGAGCAGTACTTC
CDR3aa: CASSRKRGVSSYEQYF

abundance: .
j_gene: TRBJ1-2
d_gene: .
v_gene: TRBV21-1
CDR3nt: TGTGCCAGCAGCGCCTTTGATGGCTACACCTTC
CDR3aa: CASSAFDGYTF

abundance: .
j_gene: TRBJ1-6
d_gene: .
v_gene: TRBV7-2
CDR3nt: TGTGCCAGCAGCACGGCGGTCCTAACCTCGAGCTCCTATAATTCACCCCTCCACTTT
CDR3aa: CASSTAVLTSSSYNSPLHF

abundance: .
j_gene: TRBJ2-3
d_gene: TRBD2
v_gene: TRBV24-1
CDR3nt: TGTGCCACCAGTGATTTGCCTAGCGGGGGGGTGACAGATACGCAGTATTTT
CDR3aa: CATSDLPSGGVTDTQYF

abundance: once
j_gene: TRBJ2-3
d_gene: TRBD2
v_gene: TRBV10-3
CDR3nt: TGTGCCATCAGTGGACTAGCGAAAAACACAGATACGCAGTATTTT
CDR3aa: CAISGLAKNTDTQYF

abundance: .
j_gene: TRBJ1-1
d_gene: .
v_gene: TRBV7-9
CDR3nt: TGTGCCAGCATCCGTGTTCAGGGCTGGGGCACTGAAGCTTTCTTT
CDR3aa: CASIRVQGWGTEAFF

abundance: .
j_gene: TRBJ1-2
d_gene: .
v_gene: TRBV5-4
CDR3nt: TGTGCCAGCAGCTTAGGCAGCGAACCTCTACACTACACCTTC
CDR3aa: CASSLGSEPLHYTF

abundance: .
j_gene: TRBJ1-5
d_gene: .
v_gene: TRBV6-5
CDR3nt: TGTGCCAGCAGTTACACCCTGGGTGGGGGGGCCCAGCATTTT
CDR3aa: CASSYTLGGGAQHF

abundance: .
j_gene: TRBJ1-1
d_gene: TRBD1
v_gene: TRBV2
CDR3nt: TGTGCCAGCAGTAGACGTGGACCAGGGGGCACGGTTAGTGGCACTGAAGCTTTCTTT
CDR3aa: CASSRRGPGGTVSGTEAFF

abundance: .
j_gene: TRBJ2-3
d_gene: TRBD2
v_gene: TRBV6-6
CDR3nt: TGTGCCAGCAGTCCCGGGACTAGCGGGGACACAGATACGCAGTATTTT
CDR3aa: CASSPGTSGDTDTQYF

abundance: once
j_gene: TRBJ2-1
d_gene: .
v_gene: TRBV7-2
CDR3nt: TGTGCCAGCAGCTCACCCCGACAGAGAAGCAATGAGCAGTTCTTC
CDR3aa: CASSSPRQRSNEQFF

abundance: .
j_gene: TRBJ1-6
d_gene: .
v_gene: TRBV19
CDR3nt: TGTGCCAGTAACCCGAAGGGGGGTCGCGGGTCACCCCTCCACTTT
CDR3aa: CASNPKGGRGSPLHF

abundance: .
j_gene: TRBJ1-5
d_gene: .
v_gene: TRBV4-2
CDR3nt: TGTGCCAGCAGCCAAGTGGACCGCGATCAGCCCCAGCATTTT
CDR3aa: CASSQVDRDQPQHF

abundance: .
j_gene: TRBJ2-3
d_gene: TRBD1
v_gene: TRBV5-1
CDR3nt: TGCGCCAGCAGCGGACAGGGTGGAGCAGATACGCAGTATTTT
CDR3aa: CASSGQGGADTQYF

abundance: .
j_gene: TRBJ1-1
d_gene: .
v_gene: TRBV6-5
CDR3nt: TGTGCCAGCAGTTATCGGACAGACACTGAAGCTTTCTTT
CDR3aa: CASSYRTDTEAFF

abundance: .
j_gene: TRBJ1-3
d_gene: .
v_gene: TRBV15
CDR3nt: TGTGCCACCAGCAGAGAGGGGGGTATTTCGGGAAACACCATATATTTT
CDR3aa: CATSREGGISGNTIYF

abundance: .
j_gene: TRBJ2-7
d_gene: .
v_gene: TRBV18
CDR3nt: TGTGCCAGCTCACCTCCGGACAGCCAATCCTACGAGCAGTACTTC
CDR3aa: CASSPPDSQSYEQYF

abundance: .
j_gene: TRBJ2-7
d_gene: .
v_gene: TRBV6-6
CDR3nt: TGTGCCAGCAGCCCCGACCTAAACTCCTACGAGCAGTACTTC
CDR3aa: CASSPDLNSYEQYF

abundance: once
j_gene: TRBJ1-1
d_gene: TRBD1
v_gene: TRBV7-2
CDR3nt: TGTGCCAGCGCCATTGTACCCGGGACAGGGCCCACTGAAGCTTTCTTT
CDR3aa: CASAIVPGTGPTEAFF

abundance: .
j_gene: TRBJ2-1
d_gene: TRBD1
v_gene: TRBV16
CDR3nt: TGTGCCAGCAGCCAACCGGGACAGGGGGCGCGGAATGAGCAGTTCTTC
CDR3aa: CASSQPGQGARNEQFF

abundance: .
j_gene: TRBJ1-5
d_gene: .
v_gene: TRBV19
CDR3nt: TGTGCCAGTAGTATCCTAGGGACCCAGCATTTT
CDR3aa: CASSILGTQHF

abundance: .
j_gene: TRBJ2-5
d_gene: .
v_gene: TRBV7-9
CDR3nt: TGTGCCAGCAGCCCCCGTTTGGGGCCTGGAGAGACCCAGTACTTC
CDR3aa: CASSPRLGPGETQYF

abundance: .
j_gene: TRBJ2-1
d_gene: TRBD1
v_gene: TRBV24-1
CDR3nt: TGTGCCACCAGTGCCACCGGGACAGGGGGCAATGAGCAGTTCTTC
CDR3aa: CATSATGTGGNEQFF

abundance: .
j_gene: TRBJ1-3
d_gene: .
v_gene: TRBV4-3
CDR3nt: TGCGCCAGCAGCCAGGACCGCTCCCTAGGAAACACCATATATTTT
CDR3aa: CASSQDRSLGNTIYF

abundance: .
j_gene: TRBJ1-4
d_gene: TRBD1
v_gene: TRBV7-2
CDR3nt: TGTGCCAGCAGCACCAACAGGGGCAGGCATGAAAAACTGTTTTTT
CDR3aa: CASSTNRGRHEKLFF

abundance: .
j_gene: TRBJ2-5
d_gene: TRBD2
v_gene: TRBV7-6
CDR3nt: TGTGCCAGCAGCTCCGGGGCCCTAGCGGTCTTTTACCAAGAGACCCAGTACTTC
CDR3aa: CASSSGALAVFYQETQYF

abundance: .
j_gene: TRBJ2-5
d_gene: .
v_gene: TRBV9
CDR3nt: TGTGCCAGCAGCGTAGAGATGACGGGGTCGGGGACCCAGTACTTC
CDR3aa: CASSVEMTGSGTQYF

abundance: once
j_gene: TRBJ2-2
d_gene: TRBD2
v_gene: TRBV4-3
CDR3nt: TGCGCCAGCAGCTCCTCTGGACTAGCGGGAGGGTATGGCGGGGAGCTGTTTTTT
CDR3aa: CASSSSGLAGGYGGELFF

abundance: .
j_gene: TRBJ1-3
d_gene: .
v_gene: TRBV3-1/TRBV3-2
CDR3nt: TGTGCCAGCAGCCAAGGTCTACGGCAGTTCTCTGGAAACACCATATATTTT
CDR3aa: CASSQGLRQFSGNTIYF

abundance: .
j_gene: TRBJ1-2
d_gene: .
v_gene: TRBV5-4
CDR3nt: TGTGCCAGCGGATTGGCCAGTAAGGGCTACACCTTC
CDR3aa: CASGLASKGYTF

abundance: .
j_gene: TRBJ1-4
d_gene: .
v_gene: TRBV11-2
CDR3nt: TGTGCCAGCAGTTACTTAGGGAGGAAAGCTAATGAAAAACTGTTTTTT
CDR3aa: CASSYLGRKANEKLFF

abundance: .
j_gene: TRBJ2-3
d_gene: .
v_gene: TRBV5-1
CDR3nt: TGCGCCAGCGTTTTCTCAGGGTCCACAGATACGCAGTATTTT
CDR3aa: CASVFSGSTDTQYF

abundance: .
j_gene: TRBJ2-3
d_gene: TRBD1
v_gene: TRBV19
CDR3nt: TGTGCCAGTACCCAACCGGGGTCAGGGGGAAATACGCAGTATTTT
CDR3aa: CASTQPGSGGNTQYF